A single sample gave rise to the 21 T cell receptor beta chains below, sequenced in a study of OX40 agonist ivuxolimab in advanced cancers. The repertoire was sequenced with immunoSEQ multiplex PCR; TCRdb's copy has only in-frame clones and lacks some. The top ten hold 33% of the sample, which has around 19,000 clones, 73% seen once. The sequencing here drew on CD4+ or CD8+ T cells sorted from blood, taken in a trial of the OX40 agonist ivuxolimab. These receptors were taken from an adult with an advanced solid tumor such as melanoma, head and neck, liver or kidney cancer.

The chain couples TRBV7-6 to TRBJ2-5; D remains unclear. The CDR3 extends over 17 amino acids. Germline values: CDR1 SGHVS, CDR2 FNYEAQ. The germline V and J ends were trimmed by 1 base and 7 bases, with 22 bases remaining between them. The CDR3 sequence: CASSLGQPLGLLGTQYF. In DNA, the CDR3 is TGTGCCAGCAGCTTAGGGCAACCTTTAGGCCTGCTAGGGACCCAGTACTTC.

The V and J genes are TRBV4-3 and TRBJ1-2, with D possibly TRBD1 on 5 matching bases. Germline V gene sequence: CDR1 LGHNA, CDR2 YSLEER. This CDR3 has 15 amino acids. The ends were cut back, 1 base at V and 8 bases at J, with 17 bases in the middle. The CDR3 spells CASSQGPGTQRGYTF. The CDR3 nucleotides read TGCGCCAGCAGCCAAGGGCCGGGGACGCAGAGGGGCTACACCTTC.

DNA of the CDR3: TGTGCCAGCAGCTGGGAGACAGGGAGTAGGAACACTGAAGCTTTCTTT. Its protein product is CASSWETGSRNTEAFF. This chain joins TRBV5-6 and TRBJ1-1; 7 bases align to TRBD1. This CDR3 spans 16 amino acids. Germline V lookup: CDR1 SGHDT, CDR2 YYEEEE. Germline trimming cut 3 bases from V and 1 base from J; bases unmatched to any gene: 9.

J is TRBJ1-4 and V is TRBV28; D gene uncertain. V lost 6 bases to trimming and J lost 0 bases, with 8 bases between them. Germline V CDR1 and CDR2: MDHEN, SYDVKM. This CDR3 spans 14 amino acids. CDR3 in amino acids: CASSIASTNEKLFF. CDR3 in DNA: TGTGCCAGCAGCATAGCTTCAACTAATGAAAAACTGTTTTTT.

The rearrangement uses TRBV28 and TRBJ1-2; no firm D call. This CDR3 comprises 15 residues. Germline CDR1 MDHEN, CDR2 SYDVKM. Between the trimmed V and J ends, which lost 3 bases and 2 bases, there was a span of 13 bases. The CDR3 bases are TGTGCCAGCAGTTTCGTGCCAACAGAGAACTATGGCTACACCTTC. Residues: CASSFVPTENYGYTF.

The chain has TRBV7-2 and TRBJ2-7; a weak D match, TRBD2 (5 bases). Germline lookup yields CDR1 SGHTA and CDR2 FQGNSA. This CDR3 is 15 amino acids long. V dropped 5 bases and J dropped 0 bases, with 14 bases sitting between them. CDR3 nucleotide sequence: TGTGCCAGCAGCGAAGAGACGGGAAGCTCCTACGAGCAGTACTTC. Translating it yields CASSEETGSSYEQYF.

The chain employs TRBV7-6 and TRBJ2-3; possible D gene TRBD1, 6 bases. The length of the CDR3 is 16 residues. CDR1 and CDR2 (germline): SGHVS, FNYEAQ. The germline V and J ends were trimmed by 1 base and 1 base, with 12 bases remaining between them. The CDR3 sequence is CASSLEAGVRTDTQYF. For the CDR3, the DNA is TGTGCCAGCAGCTTAGAGGCAGGGGTCCGCACAGATACGCAGTATTTT.

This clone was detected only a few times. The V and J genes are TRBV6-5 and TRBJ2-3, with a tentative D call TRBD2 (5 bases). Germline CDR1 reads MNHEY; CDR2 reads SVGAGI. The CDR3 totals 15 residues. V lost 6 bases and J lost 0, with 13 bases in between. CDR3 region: CASSSWSGSTDTQYF. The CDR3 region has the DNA TGTGCCAGCAGCAGCTGGAGCGGAAGCACAGATACGCAGTATTTT.

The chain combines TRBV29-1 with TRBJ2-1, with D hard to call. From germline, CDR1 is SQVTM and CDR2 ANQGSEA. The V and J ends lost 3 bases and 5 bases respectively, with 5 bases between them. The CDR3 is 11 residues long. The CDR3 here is CSVDGNNEQFF. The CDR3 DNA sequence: TGCAGCGTTGATGGTAACAATGAGCAGTTCTTC.

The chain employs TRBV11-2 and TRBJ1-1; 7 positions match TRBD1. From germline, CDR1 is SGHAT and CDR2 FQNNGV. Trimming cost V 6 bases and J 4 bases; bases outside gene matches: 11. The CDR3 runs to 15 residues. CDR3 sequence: CASSLTGAGGTEAFF. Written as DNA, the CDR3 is TGTGCCAGCAGTCTAACAGGGGCGGGGGGCACTGAAGCTTTCTTT.

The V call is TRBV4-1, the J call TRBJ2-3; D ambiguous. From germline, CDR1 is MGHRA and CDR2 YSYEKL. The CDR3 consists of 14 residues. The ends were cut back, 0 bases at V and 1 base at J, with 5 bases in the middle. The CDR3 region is CASSQDRGTDTQYF. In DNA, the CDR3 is TGCGCCAGCAGCCAAGATCGGGGCACAGATACGCAGTATTTT.

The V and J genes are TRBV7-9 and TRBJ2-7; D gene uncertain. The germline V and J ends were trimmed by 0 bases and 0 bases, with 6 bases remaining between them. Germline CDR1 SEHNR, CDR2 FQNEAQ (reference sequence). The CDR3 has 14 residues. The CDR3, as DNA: TGTGCCAGCAGCTTAGCGGCCGGCTCCTACGAGCAGTACTTC. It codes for CASSLAAGSYEQYF. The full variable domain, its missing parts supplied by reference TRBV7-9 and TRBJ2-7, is DTGVSQNPRHKITKRGQNVTFRCDPISEHNRLYWYRQTLGQGPEFLTYFQNEAQLEKSRLLSDRFSAERPKGSFSTLEIQRTEQGDSAMYLCASSLAAGSYEQYFGPGTRLTVT.

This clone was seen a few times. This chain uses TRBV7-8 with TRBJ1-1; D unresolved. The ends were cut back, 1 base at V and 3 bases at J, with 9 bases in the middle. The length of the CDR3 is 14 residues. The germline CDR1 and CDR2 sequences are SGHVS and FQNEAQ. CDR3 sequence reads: CASSLVSWDTEAFF. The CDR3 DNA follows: TGTGCCAGCAGCTTAGTATCGTGGGACACTGAAGCTTTCTTT.

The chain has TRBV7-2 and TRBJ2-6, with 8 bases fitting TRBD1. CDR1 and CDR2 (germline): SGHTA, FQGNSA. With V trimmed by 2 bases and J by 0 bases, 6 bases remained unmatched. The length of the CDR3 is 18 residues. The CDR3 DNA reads TGTGCCAGCAGCTTATCCGGGACAGGAAGCTCTGGGGCCAACGTCCTGACTTTC. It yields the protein CASSLSGTGSSGANVLTF.

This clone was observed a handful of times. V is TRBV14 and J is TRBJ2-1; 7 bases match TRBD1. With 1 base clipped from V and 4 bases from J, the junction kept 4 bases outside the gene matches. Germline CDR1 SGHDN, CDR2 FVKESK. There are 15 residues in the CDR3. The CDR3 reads CASSQGWTGYNEQFF. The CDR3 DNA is TGTGCCAGCAGCCAAGGTTGGACAGGTTACAATGAGCAGTTCTTC.

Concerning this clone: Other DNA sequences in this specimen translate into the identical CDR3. DNA for the CDR3: TGCGCCAGCAGTCCCGGACAGGGCACTGAAGCTTTCTTT. It yields the protein CASSPGQGTEAFF. This chain joins TRBV10-1 and TRBJ1-1, with 8 bases aligning to TRBD1. CDR3 length: 13 residues. Germline loops: CDR1 WNHNN, CDR2 SYGVQD (reference sequence). Trimming at V came to 5 bases and at J to 4 bases, leaving 3 bases not matched to a gene.

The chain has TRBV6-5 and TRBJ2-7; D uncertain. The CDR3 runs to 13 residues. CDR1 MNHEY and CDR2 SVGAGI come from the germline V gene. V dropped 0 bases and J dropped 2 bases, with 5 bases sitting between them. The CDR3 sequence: CASSYSGAYEQYF. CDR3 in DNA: TGTGCCAGCAGTTACTCAGGAGCCTACGAGCAGTACTTC.

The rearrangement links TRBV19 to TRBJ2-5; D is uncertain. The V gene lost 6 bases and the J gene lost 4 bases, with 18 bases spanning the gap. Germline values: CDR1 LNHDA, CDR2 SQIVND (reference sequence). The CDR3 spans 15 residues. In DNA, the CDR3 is TGTGCCAGTAGCCTCGGATCCACTCCGGGAGAGACCCAGTACTTC. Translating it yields CASSLGSTPGETQYF. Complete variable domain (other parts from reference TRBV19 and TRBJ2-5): DGGITQSPKYLFRKEGQNVTLSCEQNLNHDAMYWYRQDPGQGLRLIYYSQIVNDFQKGDIAEGYSVSREKKESFPLTVTSAQKNPTAFYLCASSLGSTPGETQYFGPGTRLLVL.

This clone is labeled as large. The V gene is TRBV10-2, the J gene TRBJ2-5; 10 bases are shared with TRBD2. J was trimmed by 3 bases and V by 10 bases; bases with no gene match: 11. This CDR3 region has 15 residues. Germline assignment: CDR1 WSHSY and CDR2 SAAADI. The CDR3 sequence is CAKRGSGGGKETQYF. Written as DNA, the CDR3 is TGCGCCAAACGGGGGAGCGGGGGGGGGAAAGAGACCCAGTACTTC.

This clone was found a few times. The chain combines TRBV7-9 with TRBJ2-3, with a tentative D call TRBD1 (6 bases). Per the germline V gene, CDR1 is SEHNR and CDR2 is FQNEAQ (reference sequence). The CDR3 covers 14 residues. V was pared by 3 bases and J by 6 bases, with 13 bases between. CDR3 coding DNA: TGTGCCAGCAGCTTGGGGGCGCATACGGATACGCAGTATTTT. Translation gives CASSLGAHTDTQYF.

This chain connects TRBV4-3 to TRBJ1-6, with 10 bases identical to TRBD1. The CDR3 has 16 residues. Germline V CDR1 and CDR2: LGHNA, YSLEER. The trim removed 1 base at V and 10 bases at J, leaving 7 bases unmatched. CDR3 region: CASSQAGTGVSSPLHF. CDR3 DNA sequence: TGCGCCAGCAGCCAAGCCGGGACAGGGGTTTCGTCACCCCTCCACTTT.